Sequencing of this T cell receptor (beta chain) was carried out in a study of blood T cell repertoires in COVID-19. The overall study: Sample material is recorded as cDNA or gDNA derived from T cells, B-cell-depleted T cells, or PBMCs.

In the original analysis: Amplified reference gene primers provided the basis for estimating nucleated cell counts. This table comes from immunoSEQ multiplex PCR, and its TCRdb copy is limited to in-frame clones, with some not included. The V and J calls and clone size were taken over from that table, and D and trimming were inferred from the DNA. The table lists 110,000 or so clones, about 90% of them singletons. CDR1 and CDR2 from the germline V gene are LGHDT and YNNKEL (reference sequence). V was clipped by 0 bases and J by 3 bases, with 13 bases between them. The CDR3 extends over 16 amino acids.

Sequencing was carried out using peripheral blood. The sequence was collected from a human donor in a cohort sampled during active COVID-19. V gene TRBV3-1 (or the pseudogene TRBV3-2) combines with J gene TRBJ2-3; perhaps TRBD2 as D (7 bases). CDR3 sequence: CASSQDGGGLTDTQYF. As DNA, the CDR3 is TGTGCCAGCAGCCAAGATGGGGGGGGGCTGACAGATACGCAGTATTTT.